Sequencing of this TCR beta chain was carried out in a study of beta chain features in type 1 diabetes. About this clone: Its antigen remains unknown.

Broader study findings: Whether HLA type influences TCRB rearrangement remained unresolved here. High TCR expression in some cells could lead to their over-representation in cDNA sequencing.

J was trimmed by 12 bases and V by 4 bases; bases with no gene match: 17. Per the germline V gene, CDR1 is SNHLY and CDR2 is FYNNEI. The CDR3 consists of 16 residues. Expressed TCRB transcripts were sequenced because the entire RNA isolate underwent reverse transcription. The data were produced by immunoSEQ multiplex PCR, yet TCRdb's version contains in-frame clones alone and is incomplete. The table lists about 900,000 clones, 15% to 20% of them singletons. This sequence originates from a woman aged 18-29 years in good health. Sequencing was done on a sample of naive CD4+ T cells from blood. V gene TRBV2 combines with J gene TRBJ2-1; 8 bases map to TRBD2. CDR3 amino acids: CASSATSGPPREGQFF. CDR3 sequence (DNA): TGTGCCAGCAGTGCCACTAGCGGCCCCCCTAGAGAGGGGCAGTTCTTC.